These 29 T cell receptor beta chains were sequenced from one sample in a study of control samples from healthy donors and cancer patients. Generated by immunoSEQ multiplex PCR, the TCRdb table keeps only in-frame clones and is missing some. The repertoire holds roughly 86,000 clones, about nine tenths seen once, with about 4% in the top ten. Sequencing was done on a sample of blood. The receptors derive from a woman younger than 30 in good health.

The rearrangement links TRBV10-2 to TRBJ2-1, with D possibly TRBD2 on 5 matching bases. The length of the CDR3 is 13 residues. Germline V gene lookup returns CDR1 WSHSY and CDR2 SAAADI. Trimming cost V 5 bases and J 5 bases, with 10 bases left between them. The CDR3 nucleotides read TGCGCCAGCAGTTTGGCCGGGAACAATGAGCAGTTCTTC. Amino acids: CASSLAGNNEQFF.

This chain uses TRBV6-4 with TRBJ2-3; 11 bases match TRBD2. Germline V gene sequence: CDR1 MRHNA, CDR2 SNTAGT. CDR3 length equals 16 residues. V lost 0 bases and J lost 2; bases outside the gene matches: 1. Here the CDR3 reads CASSDSSGGATDTQYF. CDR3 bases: TGTGCCAGCAGTGACTCTAGCGGGGGGGCCACAGATACGCAGTATTTT.

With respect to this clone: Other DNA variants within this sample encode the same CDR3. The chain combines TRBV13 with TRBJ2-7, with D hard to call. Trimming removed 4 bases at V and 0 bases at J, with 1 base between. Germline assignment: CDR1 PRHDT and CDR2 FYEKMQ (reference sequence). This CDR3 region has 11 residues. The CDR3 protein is CASSSSYEQYF. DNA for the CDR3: TGTGCCAGCAGCTCCTCCTACGAGCAGTACTTC.

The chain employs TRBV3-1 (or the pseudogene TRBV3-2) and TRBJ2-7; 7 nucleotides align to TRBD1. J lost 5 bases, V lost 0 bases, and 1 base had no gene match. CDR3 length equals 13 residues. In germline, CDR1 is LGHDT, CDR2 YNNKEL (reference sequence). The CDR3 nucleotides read TGTGCCAGCAGCCAAGATCAGGGGGACGAGCAGTACTTC. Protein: CASSQDQGDEQYF.

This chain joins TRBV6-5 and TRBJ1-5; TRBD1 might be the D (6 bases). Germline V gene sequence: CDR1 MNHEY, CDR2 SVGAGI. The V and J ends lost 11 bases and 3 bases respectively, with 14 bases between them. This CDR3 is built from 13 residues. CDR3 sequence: CASQDSLNQPQHF. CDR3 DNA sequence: TGTGCCTCTCAGGACAGCCTCAATCAGCCCCAGCATTTT.

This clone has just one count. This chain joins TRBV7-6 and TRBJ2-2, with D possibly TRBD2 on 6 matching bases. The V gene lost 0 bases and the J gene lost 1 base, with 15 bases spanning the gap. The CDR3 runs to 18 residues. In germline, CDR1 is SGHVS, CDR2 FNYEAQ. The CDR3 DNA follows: TGTGCCAGCAGCTTAGCTGGAGGTTGGGGGGAGAACACCGGGGAGCTGTTTTTT. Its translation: CASSLAGGWGENTGELFF.

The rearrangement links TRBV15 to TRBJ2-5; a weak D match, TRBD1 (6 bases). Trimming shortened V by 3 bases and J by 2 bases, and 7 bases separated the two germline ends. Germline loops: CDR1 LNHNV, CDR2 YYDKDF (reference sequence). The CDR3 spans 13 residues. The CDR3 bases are TGTGCCACCAGCAGGGACAGTCAAGAGACCCAGTACTTC. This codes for CATSRDSQETQYF.

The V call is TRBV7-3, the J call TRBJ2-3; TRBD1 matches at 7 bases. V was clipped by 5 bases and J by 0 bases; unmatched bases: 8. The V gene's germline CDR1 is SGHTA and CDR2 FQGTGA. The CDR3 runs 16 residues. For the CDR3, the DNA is TGTGCCAGCAGCCTACTAGACAGGGTTAGCACAGATACGCAGTATTTT. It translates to CASSLLDRVSTDTQYF.

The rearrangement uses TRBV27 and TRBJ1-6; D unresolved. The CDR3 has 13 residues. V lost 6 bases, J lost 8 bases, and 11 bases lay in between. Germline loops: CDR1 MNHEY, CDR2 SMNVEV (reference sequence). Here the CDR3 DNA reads TGTGCCAGCAGCCCTACGAGGGATTCACCCCTCCACTTT. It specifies CASSPTRDSPLHF.

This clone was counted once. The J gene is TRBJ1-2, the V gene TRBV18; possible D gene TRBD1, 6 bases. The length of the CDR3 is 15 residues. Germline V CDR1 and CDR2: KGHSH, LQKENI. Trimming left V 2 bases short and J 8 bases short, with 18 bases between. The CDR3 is CASSPATTGFGGYTF. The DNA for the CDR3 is TGTGCCAGCTCACCAGCAACTACAGGGTTTGGGGGCTACACCTTC. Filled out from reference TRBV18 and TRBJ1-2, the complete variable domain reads NAGVMQNPRHLVRRRGQEARLRCSPMKGHSHVYWYRQLPEEGLKFMVYLQKENIIDESGMPKERFSAEFPKEGPSILRIQQVVRGDSAAYFCASSPATTGFGGYTFGSGTRLTVV.

The CDR3 nucleotides read TGTGCCAGCCGAAGTAGGGGGAATAATTCACCCCTCCACTTT. It yields the protein CASRSRGNNSPLHF. The chain combines TRBV9 with TRBJ1-6, with D possibly matching TRBD1 (6 bases). Germline V CDR1 and CDR2: SGDLS, YYNGEE. Trimming stripped 7 bases from V and 5 bases from J, with 13 bases between. The CDR3 has 14 residues.

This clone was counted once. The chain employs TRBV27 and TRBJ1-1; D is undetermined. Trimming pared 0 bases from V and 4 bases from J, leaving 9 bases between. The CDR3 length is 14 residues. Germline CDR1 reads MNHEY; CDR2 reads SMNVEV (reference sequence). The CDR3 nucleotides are TGTGCCAGCAGTTTATCCTCGGTGGGCACTGAAGCTTTCTTT. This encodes CASSLSSVGTEAFF.

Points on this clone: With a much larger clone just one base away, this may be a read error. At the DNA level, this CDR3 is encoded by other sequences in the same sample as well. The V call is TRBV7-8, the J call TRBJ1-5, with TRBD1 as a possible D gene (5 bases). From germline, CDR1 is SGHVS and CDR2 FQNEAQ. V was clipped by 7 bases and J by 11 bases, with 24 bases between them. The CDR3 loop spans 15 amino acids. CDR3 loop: CASTNQGHPQGSQHF. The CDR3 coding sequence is TGTGCCAGCACTAACCAAGGACATCCTCAAGGGTCCCAGCATTTT. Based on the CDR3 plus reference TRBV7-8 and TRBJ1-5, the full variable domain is GAGVSQSPRYKVAKRGQDVALRCDPISGHVSLFWYQQALGQGPEFLTYFQNEAQLDKSGLPSDRFFAERPEGSVSTLKIQRTQQEDSAVYLCASTNQGHPQGSQHFGDGTRLSIL.

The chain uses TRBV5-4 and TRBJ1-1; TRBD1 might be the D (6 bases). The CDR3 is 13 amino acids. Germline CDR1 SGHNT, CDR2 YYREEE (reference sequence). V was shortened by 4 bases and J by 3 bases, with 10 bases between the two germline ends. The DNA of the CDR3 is TGTGCCAGCAGCACAGGGCTTGACACTGAAGCTTTCTTT. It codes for CASSTGLDTEAFF.

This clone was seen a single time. The CDR3 loop is CASSQAYRGNTEAFF. CDR3 bases: TGCGCCAGCAGCCAGGCCTACAGGGGGAACACTGAAGCTTTCTTT. The V and J genes are TRBV4-1 and TRBJ1-1, with 7 nucleotides matching TRBD1. The CDR3 is 15 residues long. The V and J ends lost 3 bases and 1 base, in that order; junction bases with no gene match: 5. Germline V CDR1 and CDR2: MGHRA, YSYEKL.

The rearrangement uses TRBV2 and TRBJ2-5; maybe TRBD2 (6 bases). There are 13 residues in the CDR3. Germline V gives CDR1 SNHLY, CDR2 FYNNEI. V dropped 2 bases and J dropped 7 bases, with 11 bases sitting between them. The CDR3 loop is CASSEPLGGTQYF. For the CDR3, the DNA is TGTGCCAGCAGTGAACCCTTGGGAGGGACCCAGTACTTC.

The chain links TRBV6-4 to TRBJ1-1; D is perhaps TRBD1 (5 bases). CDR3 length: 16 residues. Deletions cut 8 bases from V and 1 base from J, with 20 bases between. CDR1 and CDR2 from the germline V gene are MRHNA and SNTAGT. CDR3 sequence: CASFPIEGRGNTEAFF. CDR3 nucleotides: TGTGCCAGCTTCCCAATTGAGGGGCGTGGGAACACTGAAGCTTTCTTT.

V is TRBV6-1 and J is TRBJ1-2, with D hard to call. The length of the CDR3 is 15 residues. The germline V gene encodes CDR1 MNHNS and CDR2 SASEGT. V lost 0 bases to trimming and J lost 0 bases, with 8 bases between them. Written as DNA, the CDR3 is TGTGCCAGCAGTGAAGCGGGTCGAGCTAACTATGGCTACACCTTC. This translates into CASSEAGRANYGYTF.

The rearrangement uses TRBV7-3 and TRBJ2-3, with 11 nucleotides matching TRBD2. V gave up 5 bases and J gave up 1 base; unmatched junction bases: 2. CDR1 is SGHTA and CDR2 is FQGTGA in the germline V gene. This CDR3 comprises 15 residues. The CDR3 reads CASSATSGGTDTQYF. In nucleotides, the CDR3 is TGTGCCAGCAGCGCGACTAGCGGGGGCACAGATACGCAGTATTTT.

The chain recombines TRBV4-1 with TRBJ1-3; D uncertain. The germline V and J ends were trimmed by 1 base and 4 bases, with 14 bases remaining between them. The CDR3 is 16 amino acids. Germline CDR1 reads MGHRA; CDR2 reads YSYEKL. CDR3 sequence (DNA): TGCGCCAGCAGCCAAGTGGGTAGAACAGTAGGAAACACCATATATTTT. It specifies CASSQVGRTVGNTIYF.

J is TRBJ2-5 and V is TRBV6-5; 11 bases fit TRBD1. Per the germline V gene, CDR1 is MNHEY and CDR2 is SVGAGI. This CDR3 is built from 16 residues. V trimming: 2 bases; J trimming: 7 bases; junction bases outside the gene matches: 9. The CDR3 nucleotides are TGTGCCAGCAGTTACGGTGGACAGGGGGCGTATGTGACCCAGTACTTC. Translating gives CASSYGGQGAYVTQYF.

For the CDR3, the DNA is TGTGCCAGTAATCTCGCCAGGGTCCACTATGGCTACACCTTC. Its translation: CASNLARVHYGYTF. The rearrangement links TRBV19 to TRBJ1-2; TRBD1 is a possible D gene (5 bases). In germline, CDR1 is LNHDA, CDR2 SQIVND (reference sequence). This CDR3 has 14 amino acids. Trimming removed 7 bases at V and 3 bases at J, with 15 bases between.

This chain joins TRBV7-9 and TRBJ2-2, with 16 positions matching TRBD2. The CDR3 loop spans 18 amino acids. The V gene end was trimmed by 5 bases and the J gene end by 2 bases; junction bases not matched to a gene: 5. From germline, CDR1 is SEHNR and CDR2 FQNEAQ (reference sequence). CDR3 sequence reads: CASSPGTSGGDNTGELFF. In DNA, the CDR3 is TGTGCCAGCAGCCCCGGGACTAGCGGGGGGGATAACACCGGGGAGCTGTTTTTT.

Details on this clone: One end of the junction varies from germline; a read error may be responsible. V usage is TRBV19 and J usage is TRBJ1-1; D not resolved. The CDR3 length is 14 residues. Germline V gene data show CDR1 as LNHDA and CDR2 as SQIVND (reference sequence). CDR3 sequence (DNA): TGTGCCAGTATCGAAAGGGTAGGGAACCCTGAAGCTTTCTTT. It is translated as CASIERVGNPEAFF.

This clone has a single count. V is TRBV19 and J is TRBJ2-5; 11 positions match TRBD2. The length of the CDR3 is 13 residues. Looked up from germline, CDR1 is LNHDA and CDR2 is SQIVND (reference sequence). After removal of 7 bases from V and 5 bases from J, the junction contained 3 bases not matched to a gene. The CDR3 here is CASTSGGRETQYF. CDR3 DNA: TGTGCCAGTACTAGCGGGGGGAGGGAGACCCAGTACTTC.

The CDR3 here is CASSGTVNQPQHF. CDR3 bases: TGTGCCAGTAGTGGGACAGTGAATCAGCCCCAGCATTTT. This sequence joins TRBV19 and TRBJ1-5, with 7 bases that match TRBD1. With 5 bases clipped from V and 4 bases from J, the junction kept 2 bases outside the gene matches. This CDR3 is 13 amino acids long. Germline V CDR1 and CDR2: LNHDA, SQIVND (reference sequence).

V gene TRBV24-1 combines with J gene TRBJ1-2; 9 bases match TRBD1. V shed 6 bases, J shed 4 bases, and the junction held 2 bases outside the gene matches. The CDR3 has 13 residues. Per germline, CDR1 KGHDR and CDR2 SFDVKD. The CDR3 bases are TGTGCCACCAGTACAGGGGGCGGCTATGGCTACACCTTC. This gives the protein CATSTGGGYGYTF.

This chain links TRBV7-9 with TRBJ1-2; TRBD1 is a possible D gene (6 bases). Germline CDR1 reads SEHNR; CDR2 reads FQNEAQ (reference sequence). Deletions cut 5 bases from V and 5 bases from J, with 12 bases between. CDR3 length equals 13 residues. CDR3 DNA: TGTGCCAGCAGCGAAGGACAGTCATATGGCTACACCTTC. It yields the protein CASSEGQSYGYTF.

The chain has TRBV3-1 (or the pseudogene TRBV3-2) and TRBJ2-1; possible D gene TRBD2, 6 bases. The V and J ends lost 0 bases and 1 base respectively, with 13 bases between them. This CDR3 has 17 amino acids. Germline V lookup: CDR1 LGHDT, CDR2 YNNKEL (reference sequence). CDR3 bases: TGTGCCAGCAGCCAAGATCGTAGTGGGGGGTCCTACAATGAGCAGTTCTTC. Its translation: CASSQDRSGGSYNEQFF.